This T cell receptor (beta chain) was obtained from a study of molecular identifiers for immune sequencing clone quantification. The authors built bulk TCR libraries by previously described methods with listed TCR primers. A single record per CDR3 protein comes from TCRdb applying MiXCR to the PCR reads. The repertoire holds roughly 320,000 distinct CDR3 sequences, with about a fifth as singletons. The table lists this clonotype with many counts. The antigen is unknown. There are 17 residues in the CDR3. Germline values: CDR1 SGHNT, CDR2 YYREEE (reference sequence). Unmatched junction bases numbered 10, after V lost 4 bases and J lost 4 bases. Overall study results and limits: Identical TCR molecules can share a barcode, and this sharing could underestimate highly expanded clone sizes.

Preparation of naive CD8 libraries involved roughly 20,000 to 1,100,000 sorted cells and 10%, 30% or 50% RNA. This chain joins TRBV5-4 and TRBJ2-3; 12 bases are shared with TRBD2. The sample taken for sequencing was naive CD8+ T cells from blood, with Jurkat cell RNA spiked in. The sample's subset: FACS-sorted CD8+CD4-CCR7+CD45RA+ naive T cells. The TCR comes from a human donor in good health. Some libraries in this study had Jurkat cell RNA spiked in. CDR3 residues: CASSPGLAGYRADTQYF. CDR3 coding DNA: TGTGCCAGCAGCCCTGGACTAGCGGGGTACAGAGCAGATACGCAGTATTTT.